What follows is one TCR beta chain and its context. Measured with immunoSEQ multiplex PCR; TCRdb has only the in-frame clones, and not every one. The sample shows roughly 25,000 clones, over 75% of them seen only once. This entry belongs to a study of preoperative IRX-2 immunotherapy in early breast cancer. The CDR3 is 14 amino acids. Looked up from germline, CDR1 is SNHLY and CDR2 is FYNNEI. Trimming removed 4 bases at V and 1 base at J, with 11 bases between. Treatment reported: preoperative locoregional IRX-2 cytokine immunotherapy. Samples came from a phase Ib trial of preoperative locoregional IRX-2 cytokine immunotherapy.

The chain uses TRBV2 and TRBJ2-7, with D tentatively TRBD1 (5 bases). The receptor was derived from a human donor with breast cancer. The starting material was tumor tissue, obtained after IRX-2 immunotherapy. DNA for the CDR3: TGTGCCAGCAGTGTTTTCAGGGTGTCCTACGAGCAGTACTTC. It encodes CASSVFRVSYEQYF.